What follows is one T cell receptor beta chain and its context. The antigen is unknown. Germline V gives CDR1 SEHNR, CDR2 FQNEAQ (reference sequence). The CDR3 covers 18 residues. Losses at the gene ends were 5 bases for V and 0 bases for J; bases not matched to a gene: 13. The source of the sample is a study of shared clonotypes between healthy human individuals. Whole-study context: Per donor, three plates held CD4 naive cells, three held CD4 memory, two held CD8 naive and one held CD8 memory. General study points: Across subsets, estimated richness was generally greater for naive than for memory populations.

The assay was immunoSEQ multiplex PCR, and TCRdb's table has in-frame clones only and misses some. The sample yields millions of clones, roughly 94% seen once. The chain uses TRBV7-9 and TRBJ2-7; 10 bases line up with TRBD1. This clonotype originated in a man aged 18 to 29 in good health. The material sequenced was naive CD4+ T cells sorted from blood. The subset: CD45RA+ positively selected. This CDR3 reads CASSQPGQGSPYSYEQYF. DNA of the CDR3: TGTGCCAGCAGCCAACCGGGACAGGGGAGTCCCTACTCCTACGAGCAGTACTTC.